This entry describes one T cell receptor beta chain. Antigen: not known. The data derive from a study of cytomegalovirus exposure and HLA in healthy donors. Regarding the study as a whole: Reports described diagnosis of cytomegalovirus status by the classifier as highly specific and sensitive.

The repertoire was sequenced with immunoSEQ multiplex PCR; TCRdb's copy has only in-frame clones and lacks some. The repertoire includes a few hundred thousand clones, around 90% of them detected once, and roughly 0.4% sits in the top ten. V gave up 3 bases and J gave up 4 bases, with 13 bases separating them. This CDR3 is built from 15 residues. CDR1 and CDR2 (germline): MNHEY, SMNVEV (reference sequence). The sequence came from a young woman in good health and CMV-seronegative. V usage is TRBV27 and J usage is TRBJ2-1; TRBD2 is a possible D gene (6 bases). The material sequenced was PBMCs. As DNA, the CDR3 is TGTGCCAGCAGTTTTGCGGGGCAAAGTTACAATGAGCAGTTCTTC. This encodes CASSFAGQSYNEQFF.